This T cell receptor beta chain was found in a study of shared clonotypes between healthy human individuals (dated by TCRdb to 2018 to 2021). The study in broad terms: The cohort comprised two women and a few men aged 18 to 49 years. Blood TCR repertoires of roughly five healthy adults were deeply sequenced to estimate repertoire size and the extent of clonotype sharing between individuals. To increase sequencing depth and limit assay-specific biases, different laboratories used diverse techniques to prepare libraries and sequence TCR repertoires. Between about 0.85 and 9.5 billion PBMCs per donor were obtained by leukapheresis.

For this clone: Its antigen is still unknown. Per-base quality was not reported, and no clone a single base away is much larger than it.

Donors were healthy HIV-negative adults with no recently reported acute infections or vaccinations. Only Caucasian adults living in Nashville, Tennessee, USA were represented among the donors. In the unsorted samples, around 81 million PBMCs were counted, and genomic DNA was extracted using the QIAamp DNA Blood Mini kit. Blood was obtained by leukapheresis, after which PBMCs were separated by Ficoll-Histopaque density gradient centrifugation and cryopreserved in liquid nitrogen vapor phase. The germline V gene yields SGHDT for CDR1 and YYEEEE for CDR2. V is pruned by 2 bases and J by 11 bases, leaving 5 bases of the junction without a gene match. Including the terminal cysteine and phenylalanine, the CDR3 comprises 12 residues. The DNA shown is the 36-base CDR3, in frame from base 1. Study-wide conclusions, independent of this receptor: The small number of donors limited the genetic and exposure-history diversity represented. Pairwise subsampling indicated that sequencing depth was expected to affect the degree of clonotype sharing among donors. Only blood was sampled, and tissue TCR repertoires likely differ from those in blood.

Using the deep immunoSEQ assay, multiplex PCR amplified TCR CDR3 regions from genomic DNA. Genomic DNA extracted from each cell subset was distributed evenly over all wells of several immunoSEQ 96-well plates, and each plate served as one replicate. For unsorted PBMC, approximately 0.3 ug of genomic DNA, equivalent to about 30,000 T cell genomes, went into each replicate PCR. Unsorted PBMC genomic DNA was sequenced across ten immunoSEQ deep assay plates. The purified libraries were quantified using a Qubit 3.0 fluorometer, sized with a Bioanalyzer 2100, and then quantified again using the KAPA Library Quantification kit. A separate single-read 150-cycle Illumina NextSeq 550 flow cell was used to sequence each immunoSEQ 96-well plate. The original methods were these. Because the immunoSEQ output included only junctional sequences and no quality scores, the filtering could not be the same as the filtering used for full-length reads. Sequences were annotated with PyIR, a Python wrapper for IgBLAST v1.9, using IMGT germline references to assign V/J genes and CDR3. Reads were filtered out if the reads had weak V/J assignments (E-value above 1e-6), no CDR3, stop codons, out-of-frame junctions, or ambiguous translated residues. A V3J clonotype was defined by an identical inferred V gene, J gene, and CDR3 amino acid sequence. To compute the percentage overlap between repertoires, the number of shared unique clonotypes was divided by the size of the smaller repertoire. Richness of each repertoire was evaluated using RTK rarefaction, the Chao1 estimator, and Recon v2.1 estimates of unobserved clonotypes. The table was pulled from immuneACCESS by TCRdb, which kept in-frame rearrangements only. Such tables lose some clones; where checked, under half of the loss comes from unresolved V genes, and the rest has no known cause. V and J calls and clone size are copied from that table; D and trimming were computed from the DNA. This sample gives some 470,000 clones in total; over 65% of them show up just once. The ten largest clones represent approximately 12% of the sample.

Sequenced sample: PBMCs. The clonotype comes from a woman aged 40 to 55 in good health. Some clones in this sample may be carry-over from other donors' samples. The sequence links TRBV5-6 to TRBJ2-5, with 8 bases in between that match TRBD1. CDR3 loop: CASSFPTGGQYF. The DNA is TGTGCCAGCAGCTTTCCTACAGGGGGGCAGTACTTC.